This entry lists 26 T cell receptor beta chains sequenced from one sample in a study of metastatic and nonmetastatic thyroid tumors. MiXCR re-clonotyped the PCR reads for TCRdb. The data contain under 30,000 clones, around 17% of them singletons. Ahead of thyroid surgery, no patient had received treatment of any kind. Sequencing used blood. All receptors come from a male donor with papillary thyroid cancer or a benign thyroid nodule (not recorded which). Some clones in this sample may be carry-over from other donors' samples.

This clone occurred many times. The chain combines TRBV5-1 with TRBJ1-2; D is perhaps TRBD1 (6 bases). There are 14 residues in the CDR3. Germline CDR1 is SGHRS and CDR2 is YFSETQ. The V and J ends lost 3 bases and 2 bases respectively, with 11 bases between them. The CDR3 coding sequence is TGCGCCAGCAGCTCCCGGACAGCCAACTATGGCTACACCTTC. Translation: CASSSRTANYGYTF.

The chain employs TRBV6-6 and TRBJ2-3; D ambiguous. Germline CDR1 is MNHNY and CDR2 is SVGAGI (reference sequence). V was trimmed by 0 bases and J by 5 bases, leaving 6 bases between them. The CDR3 runs 13 residues. The CDR3, as DNA: TGTGCCAGCAGTTACTCGGATGGAGATACGCAGTATTTT. Its protein is CASSYSDGDTQYF.

This clone has a count of ten or more. This chain links TRBV5-8 with TRBJ2-5; D is unclear. The CDR3 covers 14 residues. Germline values: CDR1 SGHTS, CDR2 YDEGEE. V shed 0 bases and J shed 5 bases, with 11 bases lying between them. This chain's CDR3 is CASSLAPPRETQYF. For the CDR3, the DNA is TGTGCCAGCAGCTTGGCTCCCCCCCGGGAGACCCAGTACTTC.

The gene calls are TRBV3-1 and TRBJ2-2; 14 nucleotides match TRBD2. Germline V lookup: CDR1 LGHDT, CDR2 YNNKEL (reference sequence). V lost 6 bases and J lost 4; bases outside the gene matches: 4. The CDR3 spans 16 residues. CDR3 DNA: TGTGCCAGCAGTAGGGGACTAGCGGGAGTCACCGGGGAGCTGTTTTTT. Translating it yields CASSRGLAGVTGELFF.

The V and J genes are TRBV6-5 and TRBJ2-6; D is uncertain. V lost 8 bases and J 8 bases, leaving 13 bases between the germline ends. CDR1 is MNHEY and CDR2 is SVGAGI in the germline V gene. This CDR3 has 13 amino acids. CDR3 sequence reads: CASVGSGTNVLTF. CDR3 bases: TGTGCCAGCGTTGGCTCTGGTACCAACGTCCTGACTTTC.

The V call is TRBV27, the J call TRBJ1-6; weak D call: TRBD1 (6 bases). Trimming took 4 bases from V and 8 from J, leaving 12 bases between them. The CDR3 is made up of 14 amino acids. CDR1 and CDR2 (germline): MNHEY, SMNVEV (reference sequence). CDR3 DNA: TGTGCCAGCAGTTCACAGGGTTTCGATTCACCCCTCCACTTT. Its translation: CASSSQGFDSPLHF.

This clone appeared many times. The genes are TRBV10-2 and TRBJ1-1, with unresolved D. This CDR3 is 15 amino acids long. Germline CDR1 and CDR2: WSHSY and SAAADI. V lost 0 bases and J lost 3, with 11 bases in between. For the CDR3, the DNA is TGCGCCAGCAGTGAGTCCTCCCCGACTTACACTGAAGCTTTCTTT. It encodes CASSESSPTYTEAFF.

This clone has ten or more counts. Since a much larger clone is just one base distant, this may be a read error. V is TRBV6-2 or TRBV6-3 and J is TRBJ2-5; no clear D gene. Per the germline V gene, CDR1 is MNHEY and CDR2 is SVGEGT. The CDR3 is 14 amino acids. The CDR3 here is CAGSYHSRVETQYF. The DNA of the CDR3 is TGTGCCGGCAGTTACCACTCCCGGGTTGAGACCCAGTACTTC.

A few counts support this clone. Here the CDR3 DNA reads TGTGCCAGCAGCTGGGGGGACTATGGCTACACCTTC. Its protein is CASSWGDYGYTF. This chain links TRBV7-2 with TRBJ1-2; perhaps TRBD1 as D (5 bases). V gave up 4 bases and J gave up 3 bases, with 6 bases separating them. The germline gives CDR1 SGHTA, CDR2 FQGNSA. The CDR3 length is 12 residues. Full variable domain (missing parts from reference TRBV7-2 and TRBJ1-2): GAGVSQSPSNKVTEKGKDVELRCDPISGHTALYWYRQSLGQGLEFLIYFQGNSAPDKSGLPSDRFSAERTGGSVSTLTIQRTQQEDSAVYLCASSWGDYGYTFGSGTRLTVV.

This clone was counted ten times or more. A much larger clone differs from this one at a single base, so this may be a read error. The V gene is TRBV12-5, the J gene TRBJ2-2; TRBD1 aligns across 8 bases. Germline loops: CDR1 LGHNT, CDR2 FRNRAP. CDR3 length: 13 amino acids. V shed 7 bases and J 7 bases; nucleotides not matched to a gene: 5. The CDR3 DNA is TGTGCTAGTGCCGGACAGGGAGGCGGGGAGCTGTTTTTT. Its protein product is CASAGQGGGELFF.

This chain connects TRBV4-1 to TRBJ2-5; D unclear. This CDR3 has 15 amino acids. V lost 4 bases and J lost 0, with 12 bases in between. Germline lookup yields CDR1 MGHRA and CDR2 YSYEKL. CDR3 sequence: CASSPYYLNQETQYF. CDR3 coding DNA: TGCGCCAGCAGCCCCTACTACTTGAACCAAGAGACCCAGTACTTC.

This chain joins TRBV9 and TRBJ1-1, with D uncertain. The V gene lost 4 bases and the J gene lost 8 bases, with 18 bases spanning the gap. This CDR3 is built from 14 residues. The V gene's germline CDR1 is SGDLS and CDR2 YYNGEE. CDR3 nucleotide sequence: TGTGCCAGCAGCCCAGGACGGTTCTCATCAGAAGCTTTCTTT. Its protein is CASSPGRFSSEAFF.

This clone is deemed medium-sized (0.01 to 0.1%). V and J are TRBV6-5 and TRBJ2-7, with D perhaps matching TRBD1 or TRBD2 (6 bases each). Trimming shortened V by 1 base and J by 5 bases, and 9 bases separated the two germline ends. Germline V gives CDR1 MNHEY, CDR2 SVGAGI. The CDR3 runs 13 residues. In DNA, the CDR3 is TGTGCCAGCAGTTACTTTAGGGGGGACGAGCAGTACTTC. This gives the protein CASSYFRGDEQYF.

This clone was detected many times. The chain uses TRBV10-3 and TRBJ1-6, with a possible D match to TRBD1 (6 bases). Germline CDR1 ENHRY, CDR2 SYGVKD. This CDR3 is built from 15 residues. V lost 11 bases and J lost 8, with 22 bases in between. Here the CDR3 DNA reads TGTGCCGTCGCGTGGGGGCAGGGTCCGGATTCACCCCTCCACTTT. Translating it yields CAVAWGQGPDSPLHF.

Worth noting for this clone: A much larger clone is a single base away; this may be a read error. Distinct nucleotide sequences in the sample also encode this CDR3. The rearrangement uses TRBV19 and TRBJ1-1; TRBD1 is a possible D gene (6 bases). This CDR3 is built from 12 residues. CDR1 and CDR2 from the germline V gene are LNHDA and SQIVND (reference sequence). The CDR3 reads CASIGRDTEAFF. Written as DNA, the CDR3 is TGTGCCAGTATTGGCAGGGACACTGAAGCTTTCTTC.

This clone showed up many times. The chain links TRBV29-1 to TRBJ2-5; 7 nucleotides align to TRBD2. The germline V gene has CDR1 SQVTM and CDR2 ANQGSEA. The CDR3 is made up of 13 amino acids. V lost 6 bases, J lost 5 bases, and 9 bases stayed unmatched. The CDR3 sequence: CSVWGGRGETQYF. For the CDR3, the DNA is TGCAGCGTATGGGGAGGGCGAGGGGAGACCCAGTACTTC.

This clone qualifies as medium-sized. The chain is built from TRBV11-3 and TRBJ1-3; D is unresolved. V gave up 2 bases and J gave up 3 bases, with 11 bases separating them. CDR1 and CDR2 (germline): SGHNT, YENEEA. CDR3 length equals 15 residues. The CDR3 sequence: CASSLYRGGGNTIYF. The CDR3 DNA reads TGTGCCAGCAGCTTATATCGGGGAGGTGGAAACACCATATATTTT. Supplemented by reference TRBV11-3 and TRBJ1-3, the full variable domain reads EAGVVQSPRYKIIEKKQPVAFWCNPISGHNTLYWYLQNLGQGPELLIRYENEEAVDDSQLPKDRFSAERLKGVDSTLKIQPAELGDSAVYLCASSLYRGGGNTIYFGEGSWLTVV.

This clone was picked up many times. Different DNA sequences within this sample yield the same CDR3. The chain employs TRBV28 and TRBJ2-7; a possible D gene is TRBD2 (7 bases). Germline CDR1 is MDHEN and CDR2 is SYDVKM. Trimming pared 6 bases from V and 6 bases from J, leaving 18 bases between. The CDR3 loop spans 14 amino acids. CDR3 residues: CASRPGTPGGEQYF. CDR3 sequence (DNA): TGTGCCAGCAGGCCTGGGACACCGGGGGGCGAGCAGTACTTC.

This clone was counted ten times or more. V is TRBV11-3 and J is TRBJ2-5, with D tentatively TRBD2 (5 bases). Looked up from germline, CDR1 is SGHNT and CDR2 is YENEEA. The CDR3 runs 15 residues. With 1 base removed from V and 5 bases from J, the gap between germline ends came to 14 bases. CDR3 region: CASSLGGTRGETQYF. The CDR3 coding sequence is TGTGCCAGCAGCTTAGGGGGTACTAGAGGGGAGACCCAGTACTTC. The variable domain in full, with the rest retrieved from reference TRBV11-3 and TRBJ2-5, is EAGVVQSPRYKIIEKKQPVAFWCNPISGHNTLYWYLQNLGQGPELLIRYENEEAVDDSQLPKDRFSAERLKGVDSTLKIQPAELGDSAVYLCASSLGGTRGETQYFGPGTRLLVL.

This clone has more than one count but fewer than ten. The chain joins TRBV20-1 to TRBJ1-4; 9 bases agree with TRBD1. V was pared by 4 bases and J by 6 bases, with 3 bases of the junction left unmatched. The CDR3 covers 13 residues. The V gene's germline CDR1 is DFQATT and CDR2 SNEGSKA (reference sequence). The CDR3, as DNA: TGCAGTGCTATCCGGACAGGGGATGAAAAACTGTTTTTT. This encodes CSAIRTGDEKLFF.

This clone was recorded many times. This chain links TRBV25-1 with TRBJ1-1; 10 nucleotides match TRBD1. CDR3 length: 15 residues. Germline V gene sequence: CDR1 MGHDK, CDR2 SYGVNS. V was pared by 7 bases and J by 2 bases, with 7 bases of the junction left unmatched. CDR3: CASTGTGDINTEAFF. CDR3 nucleotides: TGTGCCAGCACCGGGACAGGGGATATAAACACTGAAGCTTTCTTT.

At least ten counts were recorded for this clone. This chain uses TRBV5-1 with TRBJ2-5; no reliable D call. Germline CDR1 reads SGHRS; CDR2 reads YFSETQ. This CDR3 comprises 16 residues. Deletions cut 5 bases from V and 5 bases from J, with 22 bases between. The CDR3 here is CASRDFGQTYGETQYF. In nucleotides, the CDR3 is TGCGCCAGCAGAGATTTTGGGCAGACCTACGGGGAGACCCAGTACTTC.

V gene TRBV6-2 or TRBV6-3 combines with J gene TRBJ2-7; TRBD2 matches at 7 bases. Trimming cost V 9 bases and J 0 bases; bases outside gene matches: 8. The CDR3 totals 14 residues. Per germline, CDR1 MNHEY and CDR2 SVGEGT. Written as DNA, the CDR3 is TGTGCCAGTAGGGTGACTAGCTTCTCCTACGAGCAGTACTTC. It encodes CASRVTSFSYEQYF.

This clone was counted ten times or more. V gene TRBV12-3 or TRBV12-4 combines with J gene TRBJ1-5; TRBD1 matches at 7 bases. This CDR3 is 15 amino acids long. The V and J ends lost 1 base and 4 bases, in that order; junction bases with no gene match: 4. Written as DNA, the CDR3 is TGTGCCAGCAGTTTAGGACAGGGTCTAAATCAGCCCCAGCATTTT. Translating gives CASSLGQGLNQPQHF.

The table lists this clone with many counts. The gene calls are TRBV11-1 and TRBJ2-1; 7 bases map to TRBD2. Germline V lookup: CDR1 SGHAT, CDR2 FQDESV (reference sequence). The junction had 20 bases not matched to a gene; V was cut back by 5 bases and J by 7 bases. The CDR3 covers 18 residues. The CDR3 DNA follows: TGTGCCAGCAGCCCTCGGGCGATATGGTCGTGGGGAGGGAATGAGCAGTTCTTC. This sequence encodes CASSPRAIWSWGGNEQFF. Filled out from reference TRBV11-1 and TRBJ2-1, the complete variable domain reads EAEVAQSPRYKITEKSQAVAFWCDPISGHATLYWYRQILGQGPELLVQFQDESVVDDSQLPKDRFSAERLKGVDSTLKIQPAELGDSAMYLCASSPRAIWSWGGNEQFFGPGTRLTVL.

At least ten counts were recorded for this clone. The V call is TRBV2, the J call TRBJ2-7; no clear D gene. CDR3 length: 12 residues. V shed 5 bases and J shed 2 bases, with 7 bases lying between them. From germline, CDR1 is SNHLY and CDR2 FYNNEI. CDR3 sequence reads: CASSSDTYEQYF. The DNA of the CDR3 is TGTGCCAGCAGTAGTGACACCTACGAGCAGTACTTC.